This T cell receptor beta chain is drawn from a study of cytomegalovirus exposure and HLA in healthy donors. Vbeta (60) and Jbeta (13) primers were used in the PCR. Measured with immunoSEQ multiplex PCR; TCRdb has only the in-frame clones, and not every one. The sample yields 130,000 to 150,000 clones, 70% to 75% seen once. Overall study results and limits: A reported reduction in N-insertions relative to the roughly 610-donor mean was seen in an Asian-associated ancestry cluster in a later analysis. In vitro work confirmed that a few CMV-associated chains recognize CMV antigens.

As to this clone: The antigen is not known.

Deletions cut 0 bases from V and 8 bases from J, with 16 bases between. There are 15 residues in the CDR3. The germline gives CDR1 MDHEN, CDR2 SYDVKM. The chain employs TRBV28 and TRBJ1-2; D remains ambiguous. This sequence was found in a human donor in good health. The specimen was PBMCs. CDR3 nucleotide sequence: TGTGCCAGCAGTTTATGGCGGGGTCTTTCGGGAGGCTACACCTTC. Protein: CASSLWRGLSGGYTF.